One T cell receptor (beta chain) is described in this entry. This sample was taken from a study of T cells in Graves' hyperthyroidism and ophthalmopathy. Amplified TCR beta CDR3 regions derived from RNA transcripts. The HTBI primer set was used in a first-round RT-PCR of the TCR CDR3. TCRdb recomputed calls from the multiplex PCR reads with MiXCR, one row per CDR3 protein. In the table there are a few hundred thousand distinct CDR3 sequences, approximately 15% of which are singletons. The PBMCs studied were ones that came from around 10 ml fresh peripheral blood. The sample consisted of blood. The source of this sequence is a woman between 40 and 50 years old with Graves' hyperthyroidism.

Written as DNA, the CDR3 is TGTGCCAGTAGTATGGGGCTAGCCGGATGGAGATTTCAAGAGACCCAGTACTTC. Amino acids: CASSMGLAGWRFQETQYF. The chain carries TRBV19 and TRBJ2-5, with D possibly called TRBD1 or TRBD2 (5 bases each). The V end was cut by 3 bases, the J end by 2 bases, with 22 bases between. Per germline, CDR1 LNHDA and CDR2 SQIVND (reference sequence). The CDR3 has 18 amino acids.